The rows below give T cell receptor beta chains drawn from one sample of a study of PD-L1 blockade in urothelial cancer. Only in-frame clones appear in the TCRdb table, and some are missing; sequencing was by immunoSEQ multiplex PCR. The table records about 52,000 clones, around 79% of them present only once. This sample comprised PBMCs, obtained around atezolizumab (anti-PD-L1) treatment. These receptors originate from a man in his 70s with urothelial cancer. Both conserved end residues are part of each CDR3. A D gene is named only where the DNA matches it firmly. The size of a clone is reported for some rows only, either as once, few or many, or as a class for expanded clones.

>TRBJ2-1|TRBD2|-|TRBV4-3
CASSQRALAGNNEQFF
TGCGCCAGCAGCCAGAGGGCACTAGCGGGGAACAATGAGCAGTTCTTC
>TRBJ2-1|TRBD2|-|TRBV7-8
CASSSGLAVYNEQFF
TGTGCCAGCAGCTCCGGACTAGCGGTTTACAATGAGCAGTTCTTC
>TRBJ2-3|TRBD2|few|TRBV5-8
CASSLIRAGGLLTDTQYF
TGTGCCAGCAGCTTAATTCGGGCGGGGGGACTCCTCACAGATACGCAGTATTTT
>TRBJ2-3|TRBD2|-|TRBV7-3
CASSLAGDRSDTQYF
TGTGCCAGCAGCTTGGCGGGAGATCGCTCAGATACGCAGTATTTT
>TRBJ2-3|-|-|TRBV11-3
CASSLGEVGGGTDTQYF
TGTGCCAGCAGCTTAGGGGAGGTCGGCGGGGGCACAGATACGCAGTATTTT
>TRBJ1-5|-|-|TRBV28
CAHQGSNQPQHF
TGTGCCCATCAGGGGAGCAATCAGCCCCAGCATTTT
>TRBJ1-3|-|few|TRBV20-1
CSARREDTIYF
TGCAGTGCTAGACGGGAAGACACCATATATTTT
>TRBJ2-1|TRBD2|-|TRBV7-2
CASSARLAGEQFF
TGTGCCAGCAGCGCAAGACTAGCGGGTGAGCAGTTCTTC
>TRBJ1-1|-|-|TRBV7-8
CASSRTGKWRTEAFF
TGTGCCAGCAGCCGCACAGGGAAATGGAGGACTGAAGCTTTCTTT
>TRBJ1-5|TRBD1|-|TRBV7-9
CASSPTGQGDNQPQHF
TGTGCCAGCAGCCCTACTGGGCAGGGGGACAATCAGCCCCAGCATTTT
>TRBJ1-6|TRBD1|-|TRBV19
CASGQGAHNSPLHF
TGTGCCAGCGGACAGGGCGCACACAATTCACCCCTCCACTTT
>TRBJ2-3|-|-|TRBV5-1
CASSLARTGSTDTQYF
TGCGCCAGCAGCTTGGCTCGTACCGGGAGCACAGATACGCAGTATTTT
>TRBJ2-2|TRBD2|few|TRBV9
CASSVGIAGNTGELFF
TGTGCCAGCAGCGTAGGGATAGCGGGGAACACCGGGGAGCTGTTTTTT
>TRBJ2-2|-|few|TRBV30
CAWSVRVTGELFF
TGTGCCTGGAGTGTACGGGTGACCGGGGAGCTGTTTTTT
>TRBJ2-3|TRBD1|few|TRBV4-2
CASSRGGQGDTQYF
TGTGCCAGCAGCCGAGGGGGACAGGGAGATACGCAGTATTTT
>TRBJ1-4|TRBD1|-|TRBV5-1
CASSESTGVRSEKLFF
TGCGCCAGCAGTGAAAGCACAGGGGTCCGCAGTGAAAAACTGTTTTTT
>TRBJ2-7|-|-|TRBV28
CASSLGSGLGEQYF
TGTGCCAGCAGTTTGGGGTCAGGGCTGGGGGAGCAGTACTTC
>TRBJ1-1|-|-|TRBV7-2
CASSLESGMNTEAFF
TGTGCCAGCAGCTTAGAGTCGGGGATGAACACTGAAGCTTTCTTT
>TRBJ2-7|-|once|TRBV13
CASSEQNSYEQYF
TGTGCCAGCAGCGAACAGAATTCCTACGAGCAGTACTTC
>TRBJ2-3|-|-|TRBV2
CASSLLLGGPTDTQYF
TGTGCCAGCAGCCTCCTCCTGGGGGGGCCCACAGATACGCAGTATTTT
>TRBJ2-7|TRBD1|-|TRBV18
CASSSGQYEQYF
TGTGCCAGCTCATCGGGACAGTACGAGCAGTACTTC
>TRBJ2-1|-|few|TRBV19
CASSMAAFRIYNEQFF
TGTGCCAGTAGTATGGCGGCCTTCCGGATATACAATGAGCAGTTCTTC
>TRBJ2-1|TRBD2|-|TRBV2
CASRNLAGPSYNEQFF
TGTGCCAGCCGCAACCTAGCGGGGCCTTCCTACAATGAGCAGTTCTTC
>TRBJ1-1|-|-|TRBV4-3
CASSFQGQNTEAFF
TGCGCCAGCAGCTTTCAGGGACAGAACACTGAAGCTTTCTTT
>TRBJ1-1|-|-|TRBV4-1
CASSQGGAAFF
TGCGCCAGCAGCCAAGGTGGAGCGGCTTTCTTT
>TRBJ1-2|TRBD1|few|TRBV28
CASTSQGAGRGYTF
TGTGCCAGCACCTCACAGGGGGCGGGACGCGGCTACACCTTC
>TRBJ1-5|-|-|TRBV18
CASSPPGGATQPQHF
TGTGCCAGCTCACCACCGGGCGGGGCTACTCAGCCCCAGCATTTT
>TRBJ1-2|-|-|TRBV5-1
CASSSQANYGYTF
TGCGCCAGCAGCTCCCAGGCTAACTATGGCTACACCTTC
>TRBJ2-1|-|-|TRBV7-9
CASSSSRSNEQFF
TGTGCCAGCAGCTCCTCCCGCAGCAATGAGCAGTTCTTC
>TRBJ2-3|-|-|TRBV5-1
CASSLEGFRTDTQYF
TGCGCCAGCAGCTTGGAGGGGTTTCGGACAGATACGCAGTATTTT
>TRBJ2-7|-|once|TRBV29-1
CSVGVVGSYEQYF
TGCAGCGTCGGGGTGGTCGGTTCCTACGAGCAGTACTTC
>TRBJ1-5|TRBD1|-|TRBV19
CASRMTGTNQPQHF
TGTGCCAGTAGGATGACAGGGACGAATCAGCCCCAGCATTTT
>TRBJ1-2|-|-|TRBV7-9
CASSLALTNYGYTF
TGTGCCAGCAGCTTAGCGCTAACTAACTATGGCTACACCTTC
>TRBJ1-1|-|-|TRBV4-2
CASSQDRQTRAFF
TGTGCCAGCAGCCAAGATCGACAGACTCGAGCTTTCTTT
>TRBJ1-2|TRBD1|once|TRBV18
CASSPGTDFYGYTF
TGTGCCAGCTCACCCGGGACAGACTTCTATGGCTACACCTTC
>TRBJ2-6|-|-|TRBV19
CASTPGVNPGANVLTF
TGTGCCAGTACCCCGGGGGTTAACCCTGGGGCCAACGTCCTGACTTTC
>TRBJ1-2|TRBD1|-|TRBV2
CASSRGQGLNYGYTF
TGTGCCAGCAGCAGGGGACAGGGGCTTAACTATGGCTACACCTTC
>TRBJ2-3|-|-|TRBV4-3
CASSPGGRASTDTQYF
TGCGCCAGCAGCCCAGGGGGGCGGGCCTCCACAGATACGCAGTATTTT
>TRBJ2-7|-|-|TRBV7-6
CASSPLTSLEQYF
TGTGCCAGCAGTCCCTTGACTAGTCTCGAGCAGTACTTC
>TRBJ2-1|TRBD2|few|TRBV7-3
CASSSGTTSNEQFF
TGTGCCAGCAGCTCTGGGACTACTAGCAATGAGCAGTTCTTC
>TRBJ2-1|TRBD1|-|TRBV28
CASSGDRGYYNEQFF
TGTGCCAGCAGTGGGGACAGGGGGTACTACAATGAGCAGTTCTTC
>TRBJ1-4|TRBD1|-|TRBV18
CASSPGQGAREKLFF
TGTGCCAGCTCGCCCGGACAGGGGGCCCGGGAAAAACTGTTTTTT
>TRBJ2-7|-|-|TRBV5-1
CASSLGDYEQYF
TGCGCCAGCAGCTTGGGAGACTACGAGCAGTACTTC
>TRBJ2-1|TRBD1|few|TRBV7-2
CASRGGQGRYNEQFF
TGTGCCAGCAGGGGTGGACAGGGCCGCTACAATGAGCAGTTCTTC
>TRBJ2-1|-|-|TRBV7-3
CASSLSTGPYNEQFF
TGTGCCAGCAGCTTAAGTACAGGCCCCTACAATGAGCAGTTCTTC
>TRBJ1-1|TRBD1|few|TRBV5-1
CASSLDFRGATEAFF
TGCGCCAGCAGCTTGGACTTCAGGGGGGCTACTGAAGCTTTCTTT
>TRBJ2-7|-|-|TRBV9
CASSPRGGAERAGRTNEQYF
TGTGCCAGCAGCCCCCGTGGGGGGGCAGAGCGAGCGGGGCGAACAAACGAGCAGTACTTC
>TRBJ1-4|-|few|TRBV4-3
CASSQDREKLFF
TGCGCCAGCAGCCAAGATCGTGAAAAACTGTTTTTT
>TRBJ1-1|-|-|TRBV5-1
CASSPDGGTEAFF
TGCGCCAGCAGCCCGGACGGGGGAACTGAAGCTTTCTTT
>TRBJ2-7|TRBD1|-|TRBV28
CASSPADRGSLLRYEQYF
TGTGCCAGCAGTCCGGCGGACAGGGGAAGTCTCCTAAGGTACGAGCAGTACTTC
>TRBJ1-2|TRBD1|once|TRBV11-2
CASSSRDSYGYTF
TGTGCCAGCAGCTCCCGGGACAGCTATGGCTACACCTTC
>TRBJ1-4|-|once|TRBV5-1
CASSRQPNEKLFF
TGCGCCAGCAGCCGACAGCCTAATGAAAAACTGTTTTTT
>TRBJ2-1|-|-|TRBV5-4
CASSGREVREQFF
TGTGCCAGCAGTGGCAGGGAGGTAAGGGAGCAGTTCTTC
>TRBJ2-7|-|-|TRBV7-8
CASSLRSEGYEQYF
TGTGCCAGCAGCTTAAGGTCAGAGGGCTACGAGCAGTACTTC
>TRBJ2-5|-|-|TRBV4-3
CASSRALEETQYF
TGCGCCAGCAGCCGGGCCTTAGAGGAGACCCAGTACTTC
>TRBJ2-5|TRBD2|-|TRBV9
CASSVSGSSQETQYF
TGTGCCAGCAGCGTGAGCGGGAGTAGCCAAGAGACCCAGTACTTC
>TRBJ2-1|-|few|TRBV4-3
CASSQDAVFDEQFF
TGCGCCAGCAGCCAAGATGCAGTTTTCGATGAGCAGTTCTTC
>TRBJ2-7|TRBD1|-|TRBV5-4
CASSFRDRGVYEQYF
TGTGCCAGCAGCTTTAGGGACAGGGGAGTCTACGAGCAGTACTTC
>TRBJ2-7|TRBD2|once|TRBV7-9
CASSSVPGLRYEQYF
TGTGCCAGCAGCAGTGTCCCGGGACTACGCTACGAGCAGTACTTC
>TRBJ2-5|-|-|TRBV5-1
CASSLGQYQETQYF
TGCGCCAGCAGCTTGGGTCAGTACCAAGAGACCCAGTACTTC